The text below deals with one T cell receptor (beta chain). Its specificity is not known. This specimen belongs to a study of Ad26.COV2.S vaccination and SARS-CoV-2 variants. Whole-study results and caveats: Individuals receiving vaccine had higher spike-specific TCR breadth than placebo recipients did. Total T cell responses were possibly underestimated by TCR breadth and depth analyses.

CDR1 is LGHDT, CDR2 YNNKEL, per germline (reference sequence). CDR3 length: 14 amino acids. Trimming removed 10 bases from V and 5 bases from J; junction bases left unmatched: 5. The method was immunoSEQ multiplex PCR; TCRdb's version includes in-frame clones alone and lacks a portion of them. The sample includes 200,000 to 300,000 clones, roughly 90% of them seen just once. Treatment specified: approximately 18 received Ad26.COV2.S at low or high dose, single or two shots; roughly 5 received placebo; per-sample allocation not given. Samples analyzed were those drawn on day 63 after the first vaccine or placebo injection.

The receptor's source is a person between 18 and 65 years old who received the Ad26.COV2.S COVID-19 vaccine or a placebo. The sequencing used peripheral blood, collected in a trial of Ad26.COV2.S vaccine versus placebo. The V gene is TRBV3-1 (or the pseudogene TRBV3-2), the J gene TRBJ2-2, with 12 bases matching TRBD1. DNA for the CDR3: TGTGCCATCGGGGGACAGGGGGCAACCGGGGAGCTGTTTTTT. Translating gives CAIGGQGATGELFF.